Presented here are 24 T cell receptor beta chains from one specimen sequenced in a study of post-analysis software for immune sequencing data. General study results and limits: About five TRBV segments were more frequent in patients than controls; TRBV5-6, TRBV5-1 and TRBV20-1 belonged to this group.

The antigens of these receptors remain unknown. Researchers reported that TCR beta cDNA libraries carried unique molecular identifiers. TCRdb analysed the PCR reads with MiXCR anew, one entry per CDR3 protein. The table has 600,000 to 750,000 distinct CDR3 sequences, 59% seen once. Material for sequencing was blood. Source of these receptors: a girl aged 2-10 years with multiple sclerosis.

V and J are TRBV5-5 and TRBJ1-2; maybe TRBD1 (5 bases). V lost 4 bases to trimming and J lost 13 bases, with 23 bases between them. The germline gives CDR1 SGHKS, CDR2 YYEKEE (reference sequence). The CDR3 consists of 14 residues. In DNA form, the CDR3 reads TGTGCCAGCAGCGAGGGACCTCTGGCATCGGCGGGCACCTTC. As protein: CASSEGPLASAGTF.

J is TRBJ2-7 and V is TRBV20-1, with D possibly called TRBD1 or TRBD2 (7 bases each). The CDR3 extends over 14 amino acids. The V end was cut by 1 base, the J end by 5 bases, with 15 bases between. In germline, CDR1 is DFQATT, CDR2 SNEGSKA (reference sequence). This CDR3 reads CSARGGGGRNEQYF. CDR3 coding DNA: TGCAGTGCTAGAGGAGGGGGCGGGAGAAACGAGCAGTACTTC.

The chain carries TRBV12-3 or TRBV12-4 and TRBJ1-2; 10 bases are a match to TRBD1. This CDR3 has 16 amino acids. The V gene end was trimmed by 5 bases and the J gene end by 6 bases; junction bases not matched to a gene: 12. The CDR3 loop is CASSVRDRGRQDGYTF. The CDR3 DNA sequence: TGTGCCAGCAGTGTACGGGACAGGGGACGACAGGATGGCTACACCTTC.

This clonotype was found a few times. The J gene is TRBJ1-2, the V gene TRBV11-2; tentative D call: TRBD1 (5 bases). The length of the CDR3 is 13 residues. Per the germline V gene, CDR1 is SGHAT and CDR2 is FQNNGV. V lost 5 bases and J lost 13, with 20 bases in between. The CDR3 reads CASSIQGTDERTF. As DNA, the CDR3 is TGTGCCAGCAGCATCCAAGGGACCGACGAGCGCACCTTC. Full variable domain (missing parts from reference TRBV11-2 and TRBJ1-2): EAGVAQSPRYKIIEKRQSVAFWCNPISGHATLYWYQQILGQGPKLLIQFQNNGVVDDSQLPKDRFSAERLKGVDSTLKIQPAKLEDSAVYLCASSIQGTDERTFGSGTRLTVV.

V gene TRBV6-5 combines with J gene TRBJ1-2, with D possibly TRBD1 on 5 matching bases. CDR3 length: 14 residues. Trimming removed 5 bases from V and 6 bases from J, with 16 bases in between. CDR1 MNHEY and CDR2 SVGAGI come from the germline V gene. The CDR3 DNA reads TGTGCCAGCAGTCCTAGGGGAGGGGCGAATGGCTACACCTTC. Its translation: CASSPRGGANGYTF.

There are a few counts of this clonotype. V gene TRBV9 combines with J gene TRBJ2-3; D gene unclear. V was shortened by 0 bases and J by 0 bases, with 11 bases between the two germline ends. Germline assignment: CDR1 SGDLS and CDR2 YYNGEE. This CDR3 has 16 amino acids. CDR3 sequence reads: CASSVGFPTSTDTQYF. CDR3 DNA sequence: TGTGCCAGCAGCGTAGGATTTCCAACTAGCACAGATACGCAGTATTTT.

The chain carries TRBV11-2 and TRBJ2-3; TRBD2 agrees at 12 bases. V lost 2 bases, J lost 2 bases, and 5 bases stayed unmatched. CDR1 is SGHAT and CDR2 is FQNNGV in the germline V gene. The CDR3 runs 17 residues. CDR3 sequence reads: CASSLYASGGATDTQYF. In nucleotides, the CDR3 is TGTGCCAGCAGCTTATACGCTAGCGGGGGGGCCACAGATACGCAGTATTTT. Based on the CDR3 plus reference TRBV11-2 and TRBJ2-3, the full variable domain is EAGVAQSPRYKIIEKRQSVAFWCNPISGHATLYWYQQILGQGPKLLIQFQNNGVVDDSQLPKDRFSAERLKGVDSTLKIQPAKLEDSAVYLCASSLYASGGATDTQYFGPGTRLTVL.

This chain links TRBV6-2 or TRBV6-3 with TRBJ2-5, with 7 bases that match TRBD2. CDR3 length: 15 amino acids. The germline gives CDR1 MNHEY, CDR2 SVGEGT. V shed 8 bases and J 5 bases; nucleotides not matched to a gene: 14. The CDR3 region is CASAGEGRRAETQYF. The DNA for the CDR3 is TGTGCCAGCGCGGGGGAGGGACGGAGAGCGGAGACCCAGTACTTC.

CDR3 sequence reads: CASSYSREQPQHF. In DNA form, the CDR3 reads TGTGCCAGCAGTTACTCCAGGGAACAGCCCCAGCATTTT. The gene calls are TRBV6-2 or TRBV6-3 and TRBJ1-5; weak D call: TRBD1 (5 bases). This CDR3 is 13 amino acids long. CDR1 is MNHEY and CDR2 is SVGEGT in the germline V gene. V was cut by 0 bases and J by 7 bases, with 7 bases left in between.

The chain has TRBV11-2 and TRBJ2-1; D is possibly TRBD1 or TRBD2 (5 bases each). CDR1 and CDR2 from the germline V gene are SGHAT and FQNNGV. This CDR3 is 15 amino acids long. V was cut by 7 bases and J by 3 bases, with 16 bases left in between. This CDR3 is CASIVTSGSYNEQFF. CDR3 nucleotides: TGTGCCAGCATCGTAACATCAGGGAGCTACAATGAGCAGTTCTTC. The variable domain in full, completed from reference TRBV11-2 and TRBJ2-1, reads EAGVAQSPRYKIIEKRQSVAFWCNPISGHATLYWYQQILGQGPKLLIQFQNNGVVDDSQLPKDRFSAERLKGVDSTLKIQPAKLEDSAVYLCASIVTSGSYNEQFFGPGTRLTVL.

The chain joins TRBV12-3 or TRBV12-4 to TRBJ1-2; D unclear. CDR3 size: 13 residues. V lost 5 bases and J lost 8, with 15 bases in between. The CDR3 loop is CASSTNWDTGYTF. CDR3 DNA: TGTGCCAGCAGTACGAATTGGGATACAGGCTACACCTTC.

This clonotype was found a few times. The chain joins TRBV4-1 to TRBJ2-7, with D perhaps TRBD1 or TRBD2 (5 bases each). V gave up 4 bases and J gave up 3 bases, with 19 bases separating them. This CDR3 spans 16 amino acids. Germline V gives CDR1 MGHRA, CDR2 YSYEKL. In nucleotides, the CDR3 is TGCGCCAGCAGCCCCCGGGACCTCCCAGATGGCTACGAGCAGTACTTC. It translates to CASSPRDLPDGYEQYF.

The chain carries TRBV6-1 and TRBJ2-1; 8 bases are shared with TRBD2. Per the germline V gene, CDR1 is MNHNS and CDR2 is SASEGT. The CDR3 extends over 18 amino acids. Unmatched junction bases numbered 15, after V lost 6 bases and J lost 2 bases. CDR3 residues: CASSHTGGPGTPYNEQFF. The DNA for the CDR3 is TGTGCCAGCAGCCACACGGGGGGGCCCGGGACACCCTACAATGAGCAGTTCTTC.

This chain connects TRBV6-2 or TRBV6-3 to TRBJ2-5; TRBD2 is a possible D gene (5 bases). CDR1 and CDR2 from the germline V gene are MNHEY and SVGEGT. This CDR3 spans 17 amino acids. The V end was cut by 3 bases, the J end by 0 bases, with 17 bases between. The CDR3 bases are TGTGCCAGCAGTTATTCGTCTAGCCTGGGATACCAAGAGACCCAGTACTTC. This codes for CASSYSSSLGYQETQYF.

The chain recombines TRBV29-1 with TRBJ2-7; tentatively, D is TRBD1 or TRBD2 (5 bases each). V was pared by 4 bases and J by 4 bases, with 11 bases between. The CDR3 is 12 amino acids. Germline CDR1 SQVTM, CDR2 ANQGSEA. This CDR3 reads CSVVIEGYEQYF. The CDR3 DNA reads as TGCAGCGTTGTCATCGAGGGGTACGAGCAGTACTTC.

The CDR3 DNA sequence: TGTGCCACCCCCGGACGGAAGAGTGAGCAGTTCTTC. Translation gives CATPGRKSEQFF. This chain uses TRBV24-1 with TRBJ2-1; D not resolved. The CDR3 runs 12 residues. Trimming took off 9 bases at V and 9 bases at J, with 14 bases between the two ends. Per germline, CDR1 KGHDR and CDR2 SFDVKD.

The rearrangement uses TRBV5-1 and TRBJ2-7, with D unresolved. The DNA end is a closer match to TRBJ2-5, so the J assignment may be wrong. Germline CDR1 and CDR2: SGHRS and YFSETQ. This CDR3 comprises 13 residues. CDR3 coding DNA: TGCGCCAGCAGTACGCGTCCGGGCGAGACCCAGTACTTC. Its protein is CASSTRPGETQYF.

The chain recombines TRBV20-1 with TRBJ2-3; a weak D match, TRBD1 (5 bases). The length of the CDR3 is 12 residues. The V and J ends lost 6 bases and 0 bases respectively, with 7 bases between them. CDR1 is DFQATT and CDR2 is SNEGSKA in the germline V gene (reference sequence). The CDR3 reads CSAPGSTDTQYF. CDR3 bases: TGCAGTGCCCCAGGGAGCACAGATACGCAGTATTTT.

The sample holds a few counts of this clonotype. The CDR3 region has the DNA TGTGCCAGCAGTTCCGGACAGTCTGGGGGGCAGTACTTC. Its protein product is CASSSGQSGGQYF. This chain uses TRBV7-9 with TRBJ2-4, with D tentatively TRBD1 or TRBD2 (6 bases each). Per the germline V gene, CDR1 is SEHNR and CDR2 is FQNEAQ (reference sequence). Between the trimmed V and J ends, which lost 6 bases and 13 bases, there was a span of 19 bases. This CDR3 comprises 13 residues.

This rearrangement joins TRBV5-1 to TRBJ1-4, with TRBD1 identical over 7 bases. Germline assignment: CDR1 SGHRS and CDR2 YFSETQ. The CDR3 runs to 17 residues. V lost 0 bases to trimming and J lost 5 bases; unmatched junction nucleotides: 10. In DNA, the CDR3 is TGCGCCAGCAGCTTGGCCGACAGGGAGGGGTCAAATGAAAAACTGTTTTTT. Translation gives CASSLADREGSNEKLFF.

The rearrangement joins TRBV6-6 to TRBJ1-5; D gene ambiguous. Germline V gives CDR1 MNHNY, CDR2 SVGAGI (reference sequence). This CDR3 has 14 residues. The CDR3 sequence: CAATLRRQSRPQHF. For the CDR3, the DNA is TGTGCAGCTACTCTCCGCAGGCAAAGTAGACCCCAGCATTTT.

The CDR3 region is CASSLGVQGTEAFF. CDR3 nucleotides: TGTGCCAGCAGCTTGGGTGTACAGGGGACTGAAGCTTTCTTT. V usage is TRBV5-6 and J usage is TRBJ1-1; 7 nucleotides agree with TRBD1. Germline trimming cut 0 bases from V and 5 bases from J; bases unmatched to any gene: 4. The CDR3 runs 14 residues. CDR1 SGHDT and CDR2 YYEEEE come from the germline V gene.

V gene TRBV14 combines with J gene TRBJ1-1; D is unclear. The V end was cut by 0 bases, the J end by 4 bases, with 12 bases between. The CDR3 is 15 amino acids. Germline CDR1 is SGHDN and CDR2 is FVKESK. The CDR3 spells CASSQDSFAGTEAFF. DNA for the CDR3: TGTGCCAGCAGCCAAGATTCGTTTGCAGGCACTGAAGCTTTCTTT.

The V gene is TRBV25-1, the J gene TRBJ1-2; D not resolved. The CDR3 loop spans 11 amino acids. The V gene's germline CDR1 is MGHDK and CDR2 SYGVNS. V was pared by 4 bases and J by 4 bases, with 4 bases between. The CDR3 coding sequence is TGTGCCAGCAGTGGCGGCTATGGCTACACCTTC. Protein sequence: CASSGGYGYTF.